This TCR beta chain was sequenced during a study of a mutant IDH1 vaccine in newly diagnosed glioma. The repertoire was sequenced with immunoSEQ multiplex PCR; TCRdb's copy has only in-frame clones and lacks some. The sample records some 55,000 clones, about nine tenths being singletons. V lost 2 bases and J 0 bases, leaving 8 bases between the germline ends. This CDR3 is 15 amino acids long. Germline CDR1 and CDR2: LNHDA and SQIVND (reference sequence). Sample time point: week 5, during vaccination. Vaccinated patients received 300 ug of mutant IDH1 20-mer peptide per dose, with topical imiquimod. This clone was picked up a small number of times. No antigen is known for it.

The rearrangement joins TRBV19 to TRBJ1-5; D may be TRBD1 (5 bases). The TCR was taken from a woman aged 40 to 50 with glioma. The sequenced sample was PBMCs, obtained from a glioma patient whose treatment included an IDH1 peptide vaccine. CDR3 DNA: TGTGCCAGTAGTATAACAGGATATAGCAATCAGCCCCAGCATTTT. Protein product: CASSITGYSNQPQHF.